This TCR beta chain appears in the sequencing data of a study of control samples from healthy donors and cancer patients. This CDR3 comprises 13 residues. Germline V gene lookup returns CDR1 LNHDA and CDR2 SQIVND (reference sequence). The germline V and J ends were trimmed by 3 bases and 4 bases, with 9 bases remaining between them. The method was immunoSEQ multiplex PCR; TCRdb's version includes in-frame clones alone and lacks a portion of them. The sample yields about 89,000 clones, around 86% seen once. The chain couples TRBV19 to TRBJ1-1; D gene uncertain. The origin of this receptor is a man aged 25-45 years in good health. Material: blood. The CDR3 DNA follows: TGTGCCAGTAGTATGTCGGGTGGCACTGAAGCTTTCTTT. This encodes CASSMSGGTEAFF.